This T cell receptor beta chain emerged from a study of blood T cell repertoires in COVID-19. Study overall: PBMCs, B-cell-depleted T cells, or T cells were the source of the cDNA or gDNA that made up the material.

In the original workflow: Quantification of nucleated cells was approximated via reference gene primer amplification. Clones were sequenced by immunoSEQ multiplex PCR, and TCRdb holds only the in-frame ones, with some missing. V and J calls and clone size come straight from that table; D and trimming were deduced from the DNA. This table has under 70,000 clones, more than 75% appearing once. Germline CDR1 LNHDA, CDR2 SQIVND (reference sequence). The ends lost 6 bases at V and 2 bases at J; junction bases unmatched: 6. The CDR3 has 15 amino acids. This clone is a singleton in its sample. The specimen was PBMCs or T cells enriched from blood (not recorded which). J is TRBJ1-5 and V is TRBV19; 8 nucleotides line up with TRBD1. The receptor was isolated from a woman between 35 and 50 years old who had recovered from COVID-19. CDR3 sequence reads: CASRTTGAGNQPQHF. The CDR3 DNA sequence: TGTGCCAGTAGAACGACAGGGGCGGGCAATCAGCCCCAGCATTTT.